The clone carrying this T cell receptor (beta chain) was counted a few times. Antigen: not known. The V and J ends lost 5 bases and 0 bases respectively, with 13 bases between them. The CDR3 has 15 residues. The sample originates from a study of human T cells and chemical hapten exposure. Study background: After 6 days, upper back 0.01% DPC patch tests were scored. Notes on the study in general: Donors in the study had alopecia, meaning their immune response may differ from healthy people's. Following DPC sensitization, TCRs present above 1 in 1000 frequency showed no change.

TCRdb analysed the RACE reads with MiXCR anew, one entry per CDR3 protein. The sample includes approximately 80,000 distinct CDR3 sequences, about 6.8% of them seen just once. Time point meaning: patch test 1, 2 weeks after DPC sensitization. The treatment: therapeutic diphenylcyclopropenone sensitization with weekly scalp DPC. Sequenced material: whole blood, taken in connection with sensitization to the hapten diphenylcyclopropenone (DPC). V and J are TRBV12-3 or TRBV12-4 and TRBJ1-1; tentatively, D is TRBD1 (5 bases). The clonotype comes from a woman younger than 45 with alopecia areata. Some clones in this sample may be carry-over from other donors' samples. The CDR3 DNA follows: TGTGCCAGCAGTCCCGGGGCCTTCATGAACACTGAAGCTTTCTTT. It codes for CASSPGAFMNTEAFF.